This section outlines one TCR beta chain sequence together with its context. This record comes from a study of blood T cell repertoires in COVID-19. Looking at the study overall: COVID-19 samples from acute and convalescent phases originated in the United States, Italy and Spain. PBMCs, B-cell-depleted T cells, or T cells were the source of the cDNA or gDNA that made up the material.

Trimming left V 4 bases short and J 3 bases short, with 14 bases between. The germline CDR1 and CDR2 sequences are KGHDR and SFDVKD. The CDR3 covers 16 residues. Original data processing: How many nucleated cells were present was estimated from reference gene primer amplification. Sequencing was performed with immunoSEQ multiplex PCR; in TCRdb, only in-frame clones are kept and a portion is missing. V and J calls and clone size are given by that table; D and trimming were obtained from the DNA. Among roughly 150,000 clones listed, 70% to 90% were seen once. The sequenced sample consisted of peripheral blood. V and J are TRBV24-1 and TRBJ2-2, with D possibly matching TRBD2 (6 bases). This receptor was obtained from a human donor in a cohort sampled during active COVID-19. The CDR3 loop reads CATSDPTSTYTGELFF. As DNA, the CDR3 is TGTGCCACCAGTGACCCAACTAGCACCTACACCGGGGAGCTGTTTTTT.